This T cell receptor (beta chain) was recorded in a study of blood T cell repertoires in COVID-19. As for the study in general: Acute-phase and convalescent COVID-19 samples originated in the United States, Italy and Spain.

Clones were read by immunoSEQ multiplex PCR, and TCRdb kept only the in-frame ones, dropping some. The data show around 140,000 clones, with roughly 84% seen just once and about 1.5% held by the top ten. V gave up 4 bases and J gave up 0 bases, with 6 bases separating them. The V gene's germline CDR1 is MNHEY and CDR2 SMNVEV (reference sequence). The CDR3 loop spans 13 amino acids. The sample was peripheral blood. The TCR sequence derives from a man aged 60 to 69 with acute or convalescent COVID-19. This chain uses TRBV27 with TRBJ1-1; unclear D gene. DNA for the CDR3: TGTGCCAGCAGTTCCATAGTGAACACTGAAGCTTTCTTT. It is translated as CASSSIVNTEAFF.